This T cell receptor (beta chain) was sequenced during a study of shared clonotypes between healthy human individuals. Study outcomes and limitations: Compared with memory subsets, naive subsets generally had larger estimated richness. Naive CD4 clonotypes overlapped across a few donors at approximately 4.5%.

Naive-designated CD8 cells lacked CD45RO, were positively enriched for CCR7, and omitted terminally differentiated effector memory CD45RA+ cells. Points on this clone: Its antigen is currently unknown.

Authors' data handling: Junction-only sequences without quality scores came from ImmunoSEQ, so filtering differed. Repertoires were generated with immunoSEQ multiplex PCR, while TCRdb's copy carries only in-frame clones and drops some. The DNA gave D and trimming, while V, J and clone size come from that table. In the table there are hundreds of thousands of clones, around 93% of which are singletons. The germline CDR1 and CDR2 sequences are SNHLY and FYNNEI. Trimming removed 6 bases from V and 0 bases from J, with 21 bases in between. CDR3 size: 17 residues. The sample taken for sequencing was naive CD8+ T cells sorted from blood. The V and J genes are TRBV2 and TRBJ2-7; D gene unclear. This clonotype originated in a man aged 30-40 years in good health. This chain's CDR3 is CASRHKRTPDFSYEQYF. CDR3 in DNA: TGTGCCAGCAGGCACAAGAGGACCCCCGATTTCTCCTACGAGCAGTACTTC.